The rows below give T cell receptor beta chains drawn from one sample of a study of CD8+ T cells in alopecia areata. The protocol was immunoSEQ multiplex PCR, while the TCRdb copy is restricted to in-frame clones and leaves out a portion. The sample lists fewer than 150,000 clones, roughly 58% occurring once. Sequenced material: CD4+ T cells sorted from blood, taken at week 0. The receptors originated from a human donor with alopecia areata. Both conserved end residues are part of each CDR3. The D gene is left open where the match is weak. Clone size is given for some rows only: seen once, a few or many times, or a class if the clone is expanded.

v_call	j_call	clone_size	d_call	cdr3_aa	cdr3_nt
TRBV7-2	TRBJ1-2	few	NA	CASSPGVGGYTF	TGTGCCAGCAGCCCGGGCGTGGGGGGCTACACCTTC
TRBV25-1	TRBJ2-4	NA	NA	CASKLGAKNIQYF	TGTGCCAGCAAGCTCGGAGCCAAAAACATTCAGTACTTC
TRBV19	TRBJ1-2	NA	NA	CASRRGVGDYGYTF	TGTGCCAGTAGGCGGGGAGTAGGTGACTATGGCTACACCTTC
TRBV29-1	TRBJ2-1	NA	TRBD1	CSVDHTGGEFF	TGCAGCGTTGACCACACAGGGGGCGAGTTCTTC
TRBV2	TRBJ1-5	NA	NA	CASSESFRLGQPQHF	TGTGCCAGCAGCGAGTCTTTTAGATTAGGGCAGCCCCAGCATTTT
TRBV2	TRBJ1-2	NA	NA	CASLRGTDYGYTF	TGTGCCAGCCTTAGGGGTACGGACTATGGCTACACCTTC
TRBV5-1	TRBJ1-5	NA	NA	CASSLGGGDQPQHF	TGCGCCAGCAGCTTGGGTGGGGGGGATCAGCCCCAGCATTTT
TRBV7-2	TRBJ2-3	few	NA	CASSSTGSTDTQYF	TGTGCCAGCAGCTCAACAGGGAGCACAGATACGCAGTATTTT
TRBV28	TRBJ2-2	NA	TRBD2	CASSPPYSSGPFTGELFF	TGTGCCAGCAGTCCCCCATATTCTAGCGGCCCATTCACCGGGGAGCTGTTTTTT
TRBV5-1	TRBJ2-5	NA	NA	CASSLGPPKMETQYF	TGCGCCAGCAGCTTGGGGCCGCCGAAGATGGAGACCCAGTACTTC
TRBV2	TRBJ1-2	NA	NA	CASSVDRVGYTF	TGTGCCAGCAGTGTCGACAGAGTTGGCTACACCTTC
TRBV5-1	TRBJ2-3	few	NA	CASSLTSPADTQYF	TGCGCCAGCAGCTTAACTAGCCCGGCAGATACGCAGTATTTT
TRBV15	TRBJ2-7	NA	NA	CATSRTDDHEQYF	TGTGCCACCAGCAGAACAGACGACCACGAGCAGTACTTC
TRBV27	TRBJ1-4	NA	TRBD1	CASSMGQGGEKLFF	TGTGCCAGCAGTATGGGACAGGGTGGGGAAAAACTGTTTTTT
TRBV7-2	TRBJ2-2	NA	NA	CASSLDRETGELFF	TGTGCCAGCAGCTTAGACAGGGAGACCGGGGAGCTGTTTTTT
TRBV2	TRBJ2-2	NA	NA	CASSREQNTGELFF	TGTGCCAGCAGTCGGGAGCAGAACACCGGGGAGCTGTTTTTT
TRBV5-6	TRBJ2-3	NA	NA	CASSTPKLANTQYF	TGTGCCAGCAGCACACCTAAACTAGCAAATACGCAGTATTTT
TRBV9	TRBJ2-7	NA	TRBD2	CAPTGLAGEGGYEQYF	TGTGCCCCCACGGGGCTAGCGGGAGAGGGCGGTTACGAGCAGTACTTC
TRBV18	TRBJ1-2	NA	TRBD1	CASSQGQGQSYGYTF	TGTGCCAGCTCACAAGGACAGGGGCAGTCCTATGGCTACACCTTC
TRBV29-1	TRBJ2-7	few	NA	CSVVTDTYEFYF	TGCAGCGTTGTCACCGATACCTACGAGTTTTACTTC
TRBV28	TRBJ1-1	NA	TRBD1	CASSFTGGGTEAFF	TGTGCCAGCAGCTTCACAGGGGGGGGAACTGAAGCTTTCTTT
TRBV14	TRBJ2-3	many	NA	CASSPVASRPTQYF	TGTGCCAGCAGCCCGGTGGCATCTCGTCCTACGCAGTATTTT
TRBV5-1	TRBJ2-3	NA	NA	CASSIAPGPGVGTQYF	TGCGCCAGCAGCATCGCACCGGGTCCCGGAGTGGGTACGCAGTATTTT
TRBV19	TRBJ2-2	many	TRBD1	CASGQANTGELFF	TGTGCCAGCGGACAGGCGAACACCGGGGAGCTGTTTTTT